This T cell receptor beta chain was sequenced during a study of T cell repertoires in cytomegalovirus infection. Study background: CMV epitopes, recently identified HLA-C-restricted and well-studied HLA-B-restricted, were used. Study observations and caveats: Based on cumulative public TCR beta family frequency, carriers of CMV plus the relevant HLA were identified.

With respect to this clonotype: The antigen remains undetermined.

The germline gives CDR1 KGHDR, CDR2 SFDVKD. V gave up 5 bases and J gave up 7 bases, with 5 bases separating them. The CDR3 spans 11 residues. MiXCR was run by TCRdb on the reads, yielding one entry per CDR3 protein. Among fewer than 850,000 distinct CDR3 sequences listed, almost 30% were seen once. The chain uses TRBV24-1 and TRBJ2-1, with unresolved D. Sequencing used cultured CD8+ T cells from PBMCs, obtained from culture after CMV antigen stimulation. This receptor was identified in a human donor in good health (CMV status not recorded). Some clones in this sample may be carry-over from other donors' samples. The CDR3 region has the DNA TGTGCCACCAGTGTATCGAATGAGCAGTTCTTC. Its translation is CATSVSNEQFF.